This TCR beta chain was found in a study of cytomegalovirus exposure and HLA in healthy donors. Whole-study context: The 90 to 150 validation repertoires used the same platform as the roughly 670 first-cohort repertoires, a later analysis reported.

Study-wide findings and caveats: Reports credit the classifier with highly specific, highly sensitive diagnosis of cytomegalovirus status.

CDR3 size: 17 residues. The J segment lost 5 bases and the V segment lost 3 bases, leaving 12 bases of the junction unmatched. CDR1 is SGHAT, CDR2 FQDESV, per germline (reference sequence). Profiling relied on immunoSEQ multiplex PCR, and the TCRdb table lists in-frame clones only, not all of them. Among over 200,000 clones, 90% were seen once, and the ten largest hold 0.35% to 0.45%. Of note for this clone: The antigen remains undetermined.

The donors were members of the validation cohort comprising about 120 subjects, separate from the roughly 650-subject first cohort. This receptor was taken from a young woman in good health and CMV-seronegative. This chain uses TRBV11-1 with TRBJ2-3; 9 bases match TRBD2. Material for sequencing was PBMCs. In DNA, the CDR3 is TGTGCCAGCAGCTTTGATCTAGCGGGGACCGGTCGAGATACGCAGTATTTT. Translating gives CASSFDLAGTGRDTQYF.